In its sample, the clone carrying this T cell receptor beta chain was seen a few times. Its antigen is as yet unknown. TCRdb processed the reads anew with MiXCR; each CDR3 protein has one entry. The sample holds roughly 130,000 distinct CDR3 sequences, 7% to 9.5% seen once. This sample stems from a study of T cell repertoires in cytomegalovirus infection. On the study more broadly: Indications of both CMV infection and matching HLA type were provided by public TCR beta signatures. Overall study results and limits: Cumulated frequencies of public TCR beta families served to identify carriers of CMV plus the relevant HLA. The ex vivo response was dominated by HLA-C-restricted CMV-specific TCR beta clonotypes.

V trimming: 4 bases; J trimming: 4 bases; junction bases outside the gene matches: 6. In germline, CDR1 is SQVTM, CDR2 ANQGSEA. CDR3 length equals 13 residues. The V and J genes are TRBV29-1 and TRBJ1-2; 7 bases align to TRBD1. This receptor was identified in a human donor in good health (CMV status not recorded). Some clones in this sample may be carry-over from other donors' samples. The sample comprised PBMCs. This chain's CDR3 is CSVAGGQTYGYTF. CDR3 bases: TGCAGCGTTGCCGGGGGACAGACCTATGGCTACACCTTC.